The subject of this entry is one T cell receptor (beta chain). Its recognized antigen is unknown. It has no much larger one-base neighbor in the sample; base qualities were not kept. Library method: the immunoSEQ multiplex PCR assay. For the multiplex PCR, a mixture combining 60 forward primers for TCR Vbeta segments and 13 reverse primers for TCR Jbeta segments was used. A multiplex PCR assay on genomic DNA amplified the CDR3 region of rearranged TCR beta genes. On the Illumina HiSeq System, the amplified TCR beta libraries were sequenced as 87-base-pair reads. On the authors' methods: A later analysis tallied approximately 87 million unique TCR beta chains across the 666 repertoires, and approximately 9.9 million of those chains were shared by two or more donors. To remove PCR and sequencing errors, raw reads were error-corrected and collapsed into unique sequences using a nearest-neighbor algorithm that merged closely related sequences. To assign V, D and J gene segments, CDR3 sequences were aligned to IMGT reference sequences. For a sequence to be retained, a match of at least six nucleotides was required to both a V gene segment and a J gene segment. Rearrangements were classified as productive when the CDR3 lacked stop codons and remained in frame with V and J, and all other rearrangements were classified as non-productive. Following IMGT convention, CDR3 was defined as the stretch from the second conserved V-encoded cysteine to the conserved J-encoded phenylalanine. The earlier analysis of some 600 of the donors excluded sequences that lacked an unambiguous match to a single V gene segment. An earlier analysis of almost 600 of the donors classified V segments as functional when productive rearrangements were above 56.7% and as segregating when the standard deviation between donors was above 5%. A statistical classification framework was built to diagnose cytomegalovirus status from the catalog of TCR beta chain sequences. V and J gene assignment, in a later analysis, came from comparing TCR nucleotide sequences with IMGT/GENE-DB human TR gene sequences. A later analysis assigned CDR3 sequences and most-parsimonious VDJ recombination scenarios with the TCRdist pipeline. In a later analysis, each TCR beta chain was defined by its CDR3 amino acid sequence together with its V-gene family, and reads lacking a unique V-gene family were excluded. A later analysis removed 450 to 600 highly shared, low-generation-probability nucleotide sequences to deal with suspected cross-contamination and a sequencing artifact. In a later analysis, a clonal expansion index for each public chain was calculated from normalized within-repertoire ranks of inferred template counts. A later analysis computed generation probabilities with a VDJ recombination model fitted to out-of-frame rearrangements, and checked the results against IGoR. In a later analysis, TCR-TCR, TCR-HLA and TCR-CMV co-occurrence was scored with hypergeometric tests, and a repertoire-size bias correction was applied to TCR pairs. False discovery rates were estimated in a later analysis by permuting HLA or CMV assignments 20 times. In a later analysis, co-occurring TCRs were grouped with DBSCAN, and TCRdist sequence similarity was added when clustering was performed within HLA-allele-positive subsets. Repertoires with fewer than 30,000 or more than 120,000 public chains were left out of co-occurrence clustering, as were about five repertoires with anomalous nucleotide sharing. TCRdb provides this immuneACCESS table in a form limited to in-frame rearrangements. Some clones are lacking; in checked studies, under half of them reflect an unresolved V gene, and why the rest are absent is not known. Clonal size and the V and J genes are those of that table, whereas D and trimming came from the DNA. The sample contains 120,000 or so clones, approximately 10% of them found a single time. Just over 4.5% of the sample is held by the ten biggest clonotypes.

Deletion took 2 bases off V and 1 base off J, with a span of 13 bases between the germline ends. The germline V gene supplies CDR1 SGHDT and CDR2 YYEEEE. The CDR3 holds 16 amino acids from the cysteine to the phenylalanine. Of all the DNA, just the CDR3 is kept, 48 bases in frame from base 1. The cohort comprised approximately 700 healthy bone marrow donors. All cohort members were sampled while nominally healthy, although unrecorded immune exposures were likely present. The donor tested CMV seropositive and was one of the 289 seropositive cohort members. Every donor gave a peripheral blood sample, and the peripheral blood mononuclear cells from that sample were used for TCR beta sequencing. The Qiagen DNeasy Blood Extraction Kit was used to extract genomic DNA from the blood cell samples. The sample originates from a study of cytomegalovirus exposure and HLA in healthy donors listed by TCRdb under 2017. Turning to the overall study: An earlier analysis of approximately 640 of the donors reported approximately 300 Gb of sequence data and more than 90 million unique TCR beta sequences from approximately 180 million T cells. An earlier analysis of 587 of the donors used high-throughput TCR beta sequencing to judge whether each TCR beta V gene segment behaved as functional or pseudogenic. Alongside the repertoire data, information on donor age, sex, ethnicity and CMV serostatus was compiled. A later analysis re-analyzed previously published TCR beta repertoires from 650 to 800 donors and added high-resolution HLA genotyping to study TCR occurrence patterns. On average, roughly 240,000 unique TCR beta nucleotide sequences were sequenced per donor among some 420 genotyped donors of the cohort, with 15% to 20% of those sequences being non-productive. Both class I and class II loci were covered by HLA typing, at four-digit resolution. High-throughput TCR immunosequencing, statistical association of individual TCRs with disease status, and machine learning were combined to predict cytomegalovirus infection status. All discovery cohort repertoires had been generated using a single sequencing platform. Approximately 310 gigabases of sequencing data and 70 million to 85 million unique TCR sequences were included in an early release covering 550 to 800 HLA-typed donors. A separate validation cohort of more than 100 different subjects was used in addition to the 666-subject first cohort. Rather than drawing on any new phenotypic data, the later analysis identified candidate immune exposures from TCR beta sequences and the way those sequences occurred across donors. Because of strong linkage in the cohort, roughly five DR-DQ haplotypes were treated as single units for association and clustering. The number of donors typed differed by locus, with 629-630 for A, B, C, DRB1 and DQB1, roughly 520 for DQA1, about 610 for DPA1, and some 440 for DPB1. The study aimed to test whether cataloging public T cell receptors could reveal signatures of past pathogen exposure. Among the roughly 400 genotyped donors, around 81% belonged to the genetic ancestry cluster associated with self-reported Caucasian donors. In a later genetic analysis, genome-wide SNP genotypes for about three fifths of the roughly 670 donors were used, and that subset was treated as a discovery cohort. Using immunosequencing, the study profiled T cell repertoires from about 610 subjects and related those repertoires to cytomegalovirus serostatus. What the work shows at the level of the full study, not this receptor alone: A few of the identified cytomegalovirus-associated TCR beta chains were confirmed in vitro to be specific for cytomegalovirus antigens. Cytomegalovirus status was reported to be diagnosed by the classifier with high specificity and sensitivity in both the original and validation cohorts. The study listed 150 to 200 TCR beta chains as associated with cytomegalovirus. In a later analysis, TCR association rates were found to vary across HLA loci, with the most associated TCRs seen for DRB1 alleles and the fewest for HLA-C alleles. This cohort had only TCR beta chains sequenced, and the lack of alpha or paired-chain data limited which features could be detected. CMV serostatus was the only immune exposure information available for the cohort. Most CMV-associated TCR beta chains appeared to be HLA-restricted in a later analysis, and the HLA associations seemed to be driven largely by CMV exposure. HLA typing was unavailable for some donors at each locus, so association tests used only the typed subset. Assigning TCR associations to individual alleles was difficult when HLA alleles, especially DR and DQ, strongly co-occurred. Most TCR sequences were observed very rarely across donors, whereas some public TCRs were present in many individuals. Linkage disequilibrium might explain the correlated functional status among segregating V segments, but an unknown experimental factor could not be ruled out. A later genetic analysis associated a missense DCLRE1C variant with V-gene and J-gene trimming of TCR beta chains, and an independent cohort replicated the association. The authors suggested that the approach could potentially be generalized to other disease states and immunological phenotypes. A further reported finding was that TCR beta sequences accurately predicted the HLA-A and HLA-B alleles for most subjects in the first cohort. A cluster of highly shared sequence variants was judged likely to be a technical artifact of the sequencing pipeline. A later genetic analysis reported fewer N-insertions in productive TCRs among donors in an Asian-associated ancestry cluster than the roughly 720-donor mean. The earlier analysis of 450 to 700 of the donors excluded roughly 17 rarely observed V segments, including chromosome 9 orphons, because counts were too low. In a later analysis, HLA-associated TCR beta chains showed more clonal expansion and lower generation probabilities than non-associated chains that were equally common. Presence/absence analyses assumed roughly uniform sequencing depth across donors, an assumption that may not hold. In a later analysis, around 15,000 TCR beta sequences were associated with specific HLA alleles at a false discovery rate of 0.05. Because the 87-base-pair reads could not distinguish some IMGT-functional V segments, including TRBV6-2 and TRBV6-3, those segments were excluded. Broadly in line with IMGT annotations, most TCR beta V segments showed up in productive rearrangements about 87% or about 30% of the time in an earlier analysis of 587 of the donors. Several of the top co-occurrence clusters appeared to be linked to parvovirus B19, influenza, CMV and Epstein-Barr virus, according to a later analysis.

The rearranged segments are TRBV5-6 and TRBJ2-1; a tentative D call is TRBD1 (5 bases match). The TCR originated in a woman under 30 in good health and CMV-seropositive. The source material was PBMCs. This receptor has the CDR3 CASSFRKGSSYNEQFF. The DNA sequence reads TGTGCCAGCAGCTTTCGAAAGGGGTCGTCCTACAATGAGCAGTTCTTC.